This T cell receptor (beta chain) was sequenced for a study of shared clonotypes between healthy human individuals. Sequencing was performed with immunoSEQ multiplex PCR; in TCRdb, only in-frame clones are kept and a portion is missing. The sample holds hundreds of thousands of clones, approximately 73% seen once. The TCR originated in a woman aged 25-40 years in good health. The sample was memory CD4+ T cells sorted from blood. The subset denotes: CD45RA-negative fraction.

CDR3 sequence reads: CASSRVSQPQHF. As DNA, the CDR3 is TGTGCCAGTAGTAGGGTTTCTCAGCCCCAGCATTTT. The chain links TRBV19 to TRBJ1-5; D is unresolved. The CDR3 is 12 residues long. Germline CDR1 is LNHDA and CDR2 is SQIVND (reference sequence). The V and J ends lost 4 bases and 6 bases respectively, with 7 bases between them.